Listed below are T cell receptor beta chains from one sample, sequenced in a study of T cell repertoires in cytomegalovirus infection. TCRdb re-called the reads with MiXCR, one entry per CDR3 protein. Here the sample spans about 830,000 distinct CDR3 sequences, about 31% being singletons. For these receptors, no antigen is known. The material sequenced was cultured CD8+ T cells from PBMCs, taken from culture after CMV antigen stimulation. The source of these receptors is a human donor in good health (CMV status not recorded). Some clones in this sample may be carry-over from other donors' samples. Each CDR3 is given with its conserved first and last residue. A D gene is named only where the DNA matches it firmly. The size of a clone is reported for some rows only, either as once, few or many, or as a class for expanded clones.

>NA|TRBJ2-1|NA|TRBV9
CASSAPPTESSYNEQFF
TGTGCCAGCAGCGCCCCCCCGACGGAAAGCTCCTACAATGAGCAGTTCTTC
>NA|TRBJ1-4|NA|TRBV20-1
CSARGLWAPNEKLFF
TGCAGTGCCAGGGGTTTATGGGCCCCTAATGAAAAACTGTTTTTT
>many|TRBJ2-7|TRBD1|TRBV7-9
CASSGQGFEQYF
TGTGCCAGCAGTGGACAGGGGTTCGAGCAGTACTTC
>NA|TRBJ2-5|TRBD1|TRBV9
CASSDGDRSFQETQYF
TGTGCCAGCAGCGATGGGGACAGGTCATTCCAAGAGACCCAGTACTTC
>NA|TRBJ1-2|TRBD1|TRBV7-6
CASSEDRDYGYTF
TGTGCCAGCAGCGAGGACAGGGACTATGGCTACACCTTC
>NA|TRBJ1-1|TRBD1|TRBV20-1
CSKAGTGASLAFF
TGCAGTAAAGCCGGGACAGGGGCCTCATTGGCTTTCTTT
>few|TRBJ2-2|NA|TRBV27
CASSFRVEGELFF
TGTGCCAGCAGTTTTAGGGTGGAAGGGGAGCTGTTTTTT
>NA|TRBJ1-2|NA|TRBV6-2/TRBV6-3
CASSYSNGYTF
TGTGCCAGCAGTTACTCCAATGGCTACACCTTC
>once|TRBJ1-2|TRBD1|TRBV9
CASSAGTGIRNYGYTF
TGTGCCAGCAGCGCCGGGACAGGGATACGTAACTATGGCTACACCTTC
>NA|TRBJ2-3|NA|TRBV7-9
CASITGLGERTDTQYF
TGTGCCAGCATCACCGGCCTAGGCGAAAGGACAGATACGCAGTATTTT
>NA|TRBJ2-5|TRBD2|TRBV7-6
CASSLQASGGASKTQYF
TGTGCCAGCAGCTTACAGGCTAGCGGGGGGGCTTCGAAGACCCAGTACTTC
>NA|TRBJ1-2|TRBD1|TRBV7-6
CASSRTGGNYGYTF
TGTGCCAGCAGCCGGACAGGGGGCAACTATGGCTACACCTTC
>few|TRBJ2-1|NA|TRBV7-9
CASKAYNEQFF
TGTGCCAGCAAAGCTTACAATGAGCAGTTCTTC
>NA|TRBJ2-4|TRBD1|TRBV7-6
CASSLTTGENPKSIQYF
TGTGCCAGCAGCTTAACGACAGGGGAGAACCCGAAGAGCATTCAGTACTTC
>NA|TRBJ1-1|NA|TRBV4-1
CASSHPLGTEAFF
TGCGCCAGCAGCCACCCCCTGGGTACTGAAGCTTTCTTT
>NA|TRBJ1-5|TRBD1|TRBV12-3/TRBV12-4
CAFSRGGVNQPQHF
TGTGCCTTCTCCAGGGGGGGAGTCAATCAGCCCCAGCATTTT
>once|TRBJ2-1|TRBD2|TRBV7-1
CAGQERGGYNEQFF
TGTGCCGGACAAGAGCGGGGGGGATACAATGAGCAGTTCTTC
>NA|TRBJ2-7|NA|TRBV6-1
CASSEPGPSYEQYF
TGTGCCAGCAGTGAACCGGGCCCCTCCTACGAGCAGTACTTC
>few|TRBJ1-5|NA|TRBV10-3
CAISEGGKGSNQPQHF
TGTGCCATCAGTGAGGGTGGGAAGGGAAGCAATCAGCCCCAGCATTTT
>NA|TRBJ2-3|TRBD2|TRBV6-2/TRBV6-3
CASSSAHSGSTDTQYF
TGTGCCAGCAGCTCTGCCCATAGCGGGAGCACAGATACGCAGTATTTT
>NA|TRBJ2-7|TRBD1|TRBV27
CASSGTAAYEQYF
TGTGCCAGCAGCGGGACAGCCGCCTACGAGCAGTACTTC
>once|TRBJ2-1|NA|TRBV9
CASSVDSQEQFF
TGTGCCAGCAGCGTGGACTCCCAGGAGCAGTTCTTC
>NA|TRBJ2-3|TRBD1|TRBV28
CASSSRDRGITDTQYF
TGTGCCAGCAGTTCCCGGGACAGGGGTATAACAGATACGCAGTATTTT
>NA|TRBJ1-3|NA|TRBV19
CASSMKDNYVYSGNTIYF
TGTGCCAGTAGTATGAAGGACAACTATGTTTACTCTGGAAACACCATATATTTT
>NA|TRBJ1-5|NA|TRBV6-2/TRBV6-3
CASSYLREQPQHF
TGTGCCAGCAGTTATCTCAGGGAGCAGCCCCAGCATTTT
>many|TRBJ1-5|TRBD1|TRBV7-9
CASSQTGSNQPQHF
TGTGCCAGCAGTCAGACAGGGAGCAATCAGCCCCAGCATTTT
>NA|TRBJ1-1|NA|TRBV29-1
CSVEDLWNTEAFF
TGCAGCGTTGAAGATCTTTGGAACACTGAAGCTTTCTTT
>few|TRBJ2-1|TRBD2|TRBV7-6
CASSLRLAGNSYNEQFF
TGTGCCAGCAGCTTAAGACTAGCGGGGAACTCCTACAATGAGCAGTTCTTC
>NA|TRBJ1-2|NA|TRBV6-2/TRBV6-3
CASSYPATNINYGYTF
TGTGCCAGCAGTTATCCCGCCACAAACATTAACTATGGCTACACCTTC
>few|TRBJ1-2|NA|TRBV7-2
CASSLYGGYGYTF
TGTGCCAGCAGCTTGTACGGGGGTTATGGCTACACCTTC
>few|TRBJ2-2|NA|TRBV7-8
CASGRRNTGELFF
TGTGCCAGCGGGAGGAGGAACACCGGGGAGCTGTTTTTT
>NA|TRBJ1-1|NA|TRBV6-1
CASSWDGDTEAFF
TGTGCCAGCAGTTGGGACGGAGACACTGAAGCTTTCTTT
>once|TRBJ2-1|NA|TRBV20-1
CSASGADEQFF
TGCAGTGCTAGCGGAGCAGATGAGCAGTTCTTC
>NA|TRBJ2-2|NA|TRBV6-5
CASSYGQSPGELFF
TGTGCCAGCAGTTACGGACAGTCCCCCGGGGAGCTGTTTTTT
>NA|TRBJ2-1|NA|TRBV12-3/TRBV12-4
CATTTGYNEQFF
TGTGCCACCACAACTGGCTACAATGAGCAGTTCTTC
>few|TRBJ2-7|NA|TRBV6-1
CASSERVGTHSPYEQYF
TGTGCCAGCAGTGAGAGGGTCGGCACCCATTCTCCTTACGAGCAGTACTTC
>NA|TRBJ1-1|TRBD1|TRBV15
CATSSHRGNTEAFF
TGTGCCACCAGCAGCCACAGGGGGAACACTGAAGCTTTCTTT
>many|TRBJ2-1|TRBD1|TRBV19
CASSMEQGVLNEQFF
TGTGCCAGTAGTATGGAACAGGGGGTACTGAATGAGCAGTTCTTC
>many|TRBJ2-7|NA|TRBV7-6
CASSLGGISYEQYF
TGTGCCAGCAGCTTAGGGGGAATCTCCTACGAGCAGTACTTC
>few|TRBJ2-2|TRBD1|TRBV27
CASSLGGLNTGELFF
TGTGCCAGCAGCCTAGGGGGCTTAAACACCGGGGAGCTGTTTTTT
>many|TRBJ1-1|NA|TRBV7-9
CASSPSMSGMNTEAFF
TGTGCCAGCAGCCCGTCTATGTCGGGGATGAACACTGAAGCTTTCTTT
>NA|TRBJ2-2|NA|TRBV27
CASSLSIAYGELFF
TGTGCCAGCAGTTTATCGATAGCCTACGGGGAGCTGTTTTTT
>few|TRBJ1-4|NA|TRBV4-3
CASSPKGRRREKLFF
TGCGCCAGCAGCCCCAAGGGAAGGCGTCGGGAAAAACTGTTTTTT
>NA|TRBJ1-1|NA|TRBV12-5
CASGFGRGGEAFF
TGTGCTAGTGGTTTTGGTCGGGGTGGGGAGGCTTTCTTT
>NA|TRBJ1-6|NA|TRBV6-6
CASSYVRGYNSPLHF
TGTGCCAGCAGTTACGTTCGAGGTTATAATTCACCCCTCCACTTT
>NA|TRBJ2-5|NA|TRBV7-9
CASSPTFQYF
TGTGCCAGCAGCCCTACGTTCCAGTACTTC
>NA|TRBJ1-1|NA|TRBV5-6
CASSTAQGEAFF
TGTGCCAGCAGCACCGCTCAGGGTGAAGCTTTCTTT
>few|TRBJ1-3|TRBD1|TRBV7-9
CASSLGGRDSSF
TGTGCCAGCAGCTTAGGGGGCCGGGACAGCAGTTTT
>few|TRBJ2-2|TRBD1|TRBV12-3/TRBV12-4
CASSFSSLRQGRTGELFF
TGTGCCAGCAGTTTCTCATCCCTTCGACAGGGGCGGACCGGGGAGCTGTTTTTT
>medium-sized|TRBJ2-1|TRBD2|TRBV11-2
CASSFLAGYNEQFF
TGTGCCAGCAGCTTCCTAGCGGGGTACAATGAGCAGTTCTTC
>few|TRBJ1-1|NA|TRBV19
CASTLEMNTEAFF
TGTGCCAGTACCCTAGAAATGAACACTGAAGCTTTCTTT
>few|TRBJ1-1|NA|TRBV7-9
CASSLSLRASGKAEAFF
TGTGCCAGCAGCTTATCCCTTCGGGCTTCAGGGAAAGCTGAAGCTTTCTTT
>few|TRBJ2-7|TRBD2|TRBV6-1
CASSSGEQDYEQYF
TGTGCCAGCAGTAGCGGGGAGCAAGACTACGAGCAGTACTTC
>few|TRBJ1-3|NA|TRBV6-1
CASTAAGNTIYF
TGTGCCAGCACAGCAGCCGGAAACACCATATATTTT
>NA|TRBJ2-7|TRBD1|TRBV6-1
CASSGGQGPYEQYF
TGTGCCAGCAGTGGGGGACAGGGACCTTACGAGCAGTACTTC